This T cell receptor (beta chain) originates from a study of T cell repertoires in cytomegalovirus infection. The overall study: Indications of both CMV infection and matching HLA type were provided by public TCR beta signatures. Study-wide findings and caveats: Within the response measured ex vivo, HLA-C-restricted CMV-specific TCR beta clonotypes were dominant. Summed frequency of shared TCR beta families picked out CMV carriers who also had the relevant HLA.

Germline CDR1 SGHDN, CDR2 FVKESK. The CDR3 is 13 amino acids. The V and J ends lost 6 bases and 3 bases respectively, with 11 bases between them. This clonotype was seen many times. The antigen remains unidentified. Via MiXCR, TCRdb re-called the reads, giving one row per CDR3 protein. The table includes about 600,000 distinct CDR3 sequences, more than 20% detected once. This rearrangement joins TRBV14 to TRBJ1-1; D might be TRBD1 (5 bases). The sequencing sample was made of CD8+ T cells from PBMCs. The TCR was taken from a human donor in good health (CMV status not recorded). Some clones in this sample may be carry-over from other donors' samples. CDR3 coding DNA: TGTGCCAGCAGTGAGGGGCGTTACACTGAAGCTTTCTTT. Translated: CASSEGRYTEAFF.